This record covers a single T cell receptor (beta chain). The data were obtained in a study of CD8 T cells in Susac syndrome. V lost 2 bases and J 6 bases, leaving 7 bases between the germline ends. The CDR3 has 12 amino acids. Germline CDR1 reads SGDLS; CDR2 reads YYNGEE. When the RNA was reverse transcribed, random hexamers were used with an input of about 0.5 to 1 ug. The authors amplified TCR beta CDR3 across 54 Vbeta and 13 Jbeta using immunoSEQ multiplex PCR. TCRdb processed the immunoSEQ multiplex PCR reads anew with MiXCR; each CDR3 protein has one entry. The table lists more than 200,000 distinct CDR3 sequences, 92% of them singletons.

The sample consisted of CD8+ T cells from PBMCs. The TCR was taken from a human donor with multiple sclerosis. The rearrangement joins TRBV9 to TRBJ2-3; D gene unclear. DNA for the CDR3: TGTGCCAGCAGCGTCATCGGGGATACGCAGTATTTT. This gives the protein CASSVIGDTQYF.